The TCR beta chain described here comes from a study of shared clonotypes between healthy human individuals. For the study at large: Each donor's CD8 memory used one plate, CD8 naive two, each CD4 subset three. Study results and limitations: Larger estimated richness was generally seen in naive subsets than in memory subsets. Clonotype sharing among donors likely depends on sequencing depth.

This clone was seen a single time. What it recognizes is unknown. V gave up 2 bases and J gave up 8 bases, with 11 bases separating them. The germline CDR1 and CDR2 sequences are SGDLS and YYNGEE. This CDR3 is built from 13 residues. Data came from immunoSEQ multiplex PCR; TCRdb stores just in-frame clones and leaves some out. Seen here are about a million clones, less than 85% observed once, and the top ten hold approximately 1.5%. This TCR derives from a man between 18 and 29 years old in good health. The chain carries TRBV9 and TRBJ2-1, with unresolved D. Sequenced material: memory CD4+ T cells sorted from blood. Subset meaning: CD45RA-negative fraction. For the CDR3, the DNA is TGTGCCAGCAGCGTCCGTCTTGGGGATGAGCAGTTCTTC. Encoded protein: CASSVRLGDEQFF.